This TCR beta chain came from a study of blood T cell repertoires in COVID-19 (dated by TCRdb to 2019 to 2021). Study-wide context: Samples covering the acute and convalescent phases of COVID-19 were provided by collaborators in the United States, Italy and Spain. The prospective study material was composed of cDNA or gDNA derived from T cells, B-cell-depleted T cells, or PBMCs. The dataset comprised deeply sampled blood TCRbeta repertoires from subjects exposed to, actively infected with, or recovered from COVID-19. The repertoires were released in a freely available public database meant as a resource for research on the immune response to SARS-CoV-2. The samples were drawn from the first 160 participants of the ongoing ImmuneRACE study and from 1,254 subjects provided by 6 global collaborators. Sample metadata almost always included a de-identified subject ID, COVID-19 status, age in years and sex. Where HLA class I and class II types were available, the types were taken from metadata supplied by the sample provider, not from assay-based typing.

As to this clone: Its binding antigen is unknown. Base qualities are missing; no much larger clone stands one base away.

Whole blood was collected in K2EDTA tubes by collaborating institutions according to the institutions' own protocols. For TCRbeta analysis, collaborators shipped samples as frozen whole blood, isolated PBMCs, or DNA extracted from either of those sample types. The immunoSEQ Assay, a bias-controlled multiplex PCR, was used to amplify TCRbeta CDR3 regions from genomic DNA. Regarding the original processing steps: The number of nucleated cells in each sample was estimated from the amplification of reference gene primers within the assay. To quantify the absolute abundance of each unique TCRbeta CDR3 rearrangement, sequence reads were collapsed and filtered. For each sample, productive Simpson clonality was calculated as the square root of Simpson's diversity index across productive rearrangements. TCRdb's version of the immuneACCESS table is confined to in-frame rearrangements and falls short of the full clone set. An unresolved V gene accounts for under half of the shortfall where checked; the remainder is of unknown origin. The DNA gave D and trimming, while V, J and clone size come from that table. The sample contains about 120,000 clones, approximately 80% of them found a single time. 3.5% to 5.5% of the sample is in the top ten clones.

For this chain, trimming is 1 base at the V end and 2 bases at the J end, and the number of junction bases without a gene match is 10. As encoded in the germline V gene, CDR1 is LGHNA while CDR2 is YNFKEQ. From the cysteine up to the phenylalanine, the CDR3 has a length of 17 residues. Only the CDR3 portion is preserved as DNA: 51 bases, with reading frame beginning at the first base. Results and caveats for the whole study, not just this receptor: Clinical and demographic metadata were provided uncurated, with the amount varying by source and participant.

The sequenced material came from peripheral blood. The chain links TRBV4-2 with TRBJ2-5, with 7 middle bases fitting TRBD2. The receptor comes from an older woman with acute or convalescent COVID-19. The nucleotide sequence reads as follows: TGTGCCAGCAGCCAAGGTGATCGGGCGGGGGAGCAAGAGACCCAGTACTTC. Its translation is CASSQGDRAGEQETQYF.